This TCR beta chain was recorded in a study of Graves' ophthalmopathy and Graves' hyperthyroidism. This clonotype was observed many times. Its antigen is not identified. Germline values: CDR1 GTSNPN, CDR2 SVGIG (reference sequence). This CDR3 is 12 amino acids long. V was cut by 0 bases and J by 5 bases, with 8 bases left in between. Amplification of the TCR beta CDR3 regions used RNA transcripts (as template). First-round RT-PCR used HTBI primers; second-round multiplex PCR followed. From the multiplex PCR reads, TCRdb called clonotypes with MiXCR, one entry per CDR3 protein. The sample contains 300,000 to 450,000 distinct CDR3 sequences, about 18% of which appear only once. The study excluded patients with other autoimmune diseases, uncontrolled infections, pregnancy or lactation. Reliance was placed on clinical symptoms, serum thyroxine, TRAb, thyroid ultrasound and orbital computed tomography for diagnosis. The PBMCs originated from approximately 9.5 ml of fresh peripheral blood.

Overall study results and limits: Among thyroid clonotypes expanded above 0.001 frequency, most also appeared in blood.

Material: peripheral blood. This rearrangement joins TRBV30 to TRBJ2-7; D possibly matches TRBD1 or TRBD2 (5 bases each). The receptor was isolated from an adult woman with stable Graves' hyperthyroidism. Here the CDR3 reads CAWSVRGDEQYF. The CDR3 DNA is TGTGCCTGGAGTGTACGAGGGGACGAGCAGTACTTC.